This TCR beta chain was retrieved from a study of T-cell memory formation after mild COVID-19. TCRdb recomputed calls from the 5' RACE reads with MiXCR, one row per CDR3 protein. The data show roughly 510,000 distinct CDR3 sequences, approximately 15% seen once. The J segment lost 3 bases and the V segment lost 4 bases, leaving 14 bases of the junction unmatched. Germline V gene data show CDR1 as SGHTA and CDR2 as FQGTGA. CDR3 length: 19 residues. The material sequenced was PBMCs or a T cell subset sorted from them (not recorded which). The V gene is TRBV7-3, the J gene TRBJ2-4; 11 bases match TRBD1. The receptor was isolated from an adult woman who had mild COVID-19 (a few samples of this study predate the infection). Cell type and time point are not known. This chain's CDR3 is CASSSVARDRGAYKNIQYF. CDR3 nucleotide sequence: TGTGCCAGCAGCTCCGTGGCGAGGGACAGGGGGGCTTACAAAAACATTCAGTACTTC.